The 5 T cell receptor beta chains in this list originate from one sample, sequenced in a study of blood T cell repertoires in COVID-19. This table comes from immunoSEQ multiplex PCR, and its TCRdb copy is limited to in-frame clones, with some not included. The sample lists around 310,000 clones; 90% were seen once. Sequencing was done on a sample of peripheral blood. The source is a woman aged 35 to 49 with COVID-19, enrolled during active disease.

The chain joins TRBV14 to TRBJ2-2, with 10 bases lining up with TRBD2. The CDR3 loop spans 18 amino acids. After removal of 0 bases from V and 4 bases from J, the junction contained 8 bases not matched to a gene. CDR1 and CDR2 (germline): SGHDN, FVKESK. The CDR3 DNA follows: TGTGCCAGCAGCCAAGATGAATTGACTAGCGGGCCCACCGGGGAGCTGTTTTTT. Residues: CASSQDELTSGPTGELFF.

CDR3: CASSAGTGGTYNSPLHF. The CDR3 DNA follows: TGTGCCAGTAGCGCAGGGACAGGGGGAACCTATAATTCACCCCTCCACTTT. This chain links TRBV19 with TRBJ1-6; 11 nucleotides match TRBD1. V was pared by 6 bases and J by 2 bases, with 6 bases of the junction left unmatched. Germline V CDR1 and CDR2: LNHDA, SQIVND (reference sequence). The CDR3 has 17 residues.

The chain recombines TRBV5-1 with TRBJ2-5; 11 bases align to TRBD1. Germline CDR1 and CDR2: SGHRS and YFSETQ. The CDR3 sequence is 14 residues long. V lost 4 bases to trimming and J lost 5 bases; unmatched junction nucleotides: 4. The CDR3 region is CASSGQGAVETQYF. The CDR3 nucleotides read TGCGCCAGCAGCGGACAGGGGGCGGTCGAGACCCAGTACTTC.

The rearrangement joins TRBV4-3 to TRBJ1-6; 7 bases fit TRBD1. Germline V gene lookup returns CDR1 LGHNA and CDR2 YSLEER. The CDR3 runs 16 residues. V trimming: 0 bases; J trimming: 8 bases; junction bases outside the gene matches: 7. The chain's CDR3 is CASSQEGQGDYSPLHF. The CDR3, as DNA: TGCGCCAGCAGCCAAGAAGGGCAGGGGGATTATTCACCCCTCCACTTT.

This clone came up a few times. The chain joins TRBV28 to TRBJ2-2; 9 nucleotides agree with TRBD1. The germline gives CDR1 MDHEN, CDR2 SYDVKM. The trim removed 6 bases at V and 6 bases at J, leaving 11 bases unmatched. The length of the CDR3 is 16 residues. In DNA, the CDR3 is TGTGCCAGCAGACTCGGGACAGGGCCAGAAGCCGGGGAGCTGTTTTTT. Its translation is CASRLGTGPEAGELFF.